This TCR beta chain was sequenced in a study of beta chain features in type 1 diabetes. About the research overall: Cell yields, gender and age were comparable in patients and healthy donors.

The CDR3 is made up of 16 amino acids. Losses at the gene ends were 2 bases for V and 1 base for J; bases not matched to a gene: 1. CDR1 and CDR2 from the germline V gene are SGHTA and FQGTGA. This clone was counted a few times. Antigen specificity is unknown. Reverse transcribing all isolated RNA meant expressed TCRB transcripts were sequenced. TCRdb's copy holds only in-frame clones and misses some; the assay was immunoSEQ multiplex PCR. The top ten hold about 0.66% of the sample, which has fewer than 200,000 clones, about an eighth seen once. Study outcomes and limitations: Sampled from patients, naive, central memory and Treg TCRB repertoires appeared more similar than those sampled from healthy donors.

The sample consisted of central memory CD4+ T cells from blood. This clonotype originated in a woman aged 18-29 years in good health. This sequence joins TRBV7-3 and TRBJ2-6; TRBD2 matches at 8 bases. The CDR3 bases are TGTGCCAGCAGCTTACCGGGAGGGTCTGGGGCCAACGTCCTGACTTTC. Protein sequence: CASSLPGGSGANVLTF.